This is a list of T cell receptor beta chains from one sample in a study of CD8 T cells in Susac syndrome. TCRdb processed the immunoSEQ multiplex PCR reads anew with MiXCR; each CDR3 protein has one entry. This table holds fewer than 150,000 distinct CDR3 sequences, around 96% found once. Material for sequencing was CD4+ T cells from PBMCs. These receptors all stem from a human donor in good health. The CDR3 runs from the conserved cysteine through the conserved F or W. The D gene is left open where the match is weak. Clone size, where shown, is once, few, many, or a class for clones that have expanded.

D,size,V,J,CDR3,DNA
TRBD1,few,TRBV18,TRBJ1-2,CASSPGQDYGYTF,TGTGCCAGCTCACCCGGACAGGACTATGGCTACACCTTC
NA,once,TRBV6-5,TRBJ1-1,CATRLGRGASTEAFF,TGTGCCACCCGACTTGGGCGGGGGGCGAGTACTGAAGCTTTCTTT
NA,NA,TRBV2,TRBJ2-3,CASSVLGGTVDTQYF,TGTGCCAGCAGCGTGTTGGGGGGCACCGTGGATACGCAGTATTTT
NA,NA,TRBV3-1,TRBJ2-7,CATSRTASYEQYF,TGTGCCACCTCCCGAACAGCCTCCTACGAGCAGTACTTC
TRBD1,NA,TRBV18,TRBJ2-5,CASSQGQQETQYF,TGTGCCAGCTCCCAGGGACAGCAAGAGACCCAGTACTTC
NA,NA,TRBV29-1,TRBJ2-5,CSKERRASQETQYF,TGCAGCAAAGAACGGCGGGCTAGCCAAGAGACCCAGTACTTC
NA,once,TRBV28,TRBJ2-2,CASTISGELFF,TGTGCCAGTACAATATCCGGGGAGCTGTTTTTT
TRBD1,NA,TRBV7-9,TRBJ2-1,CASSLGDRGHYNEQFF,TGTGCCAGCAGCTTAGGGGACAGGGGTCACTACAATGAGCAGTTCTTC
NA,NA,TRBV3-1,TRBJ2-1,CASSRGDLREDEQFF,TGTGCCAGCAGCCGGGGAGACTTGAGGGAGGATGAGCAGTTCTTC
TRBD1,NA,TRBV5-1,TRBJ1-2,CASSIRTGSDYGYTF,TGCGCCAGCAGCATCAGGACAGGGTCGGACTATGGCTACACCTTC
NA,NA,TRBV20-1,TRBJ2-7,CSAERGSSYEQYF,TGCAGTGCTGAACGGGGGAGCTCCTACGAGCAGTACTTC
NA,NA,TRBV28,TRBJ1-2,CASSVGRRLNYGYTF,TGTGCCAGCAGTGTCGGACGACGGCTTAACTATGGCTACACCTTC
NA,once,TRBV2,TRBJ2-5,CASEGRGTQYF,TGTGCCAGTGAAGGCCGGGGGACCCAGTACTTC
TRBD2,NA,TRBV15,TRBJ2-4,CATSSERELGNIQYF,TGTGCCACCAGCAGCGAGCGGGAGTTAGGAAACATTCAGTACTTC
NA,NA,TRBV18,TRBJ1-1,CASSPPSANTEAFF,TGTGCCAGCTCACCACCGTCGGCCAACACTGAAGCTTTCTTT
NA,NA,TRBV19,TRBJ1-1,CASSVTVTTEAFF,TGTGCCAGTAGCGTGACAGTGACCACTGAAGCTTTCTTT
TRBD1,once,TRBV7-2,TRBJ2-5,CASSVGQSLRETQYF,TGTGCCAGCAGCGTGGGACAGAGCCTTAGGGAGACCCAGTACTTC
NA,NA,TRBV28,TRBJ1-5,CASSLGGSWPQHF,TGTGCCAGCAGTTTAGGCGGGTCCTGGCCCCAGCATTTT
NA,NA,TRBV9,TRBJ1-2,CASTQGEGFYYGYTF,TGTGCCAGCACCCAAGGAGAGGGATTCTACTATGGCTACACCTTC
NA,NA,TRBV5-1,TRBJ1-1,CASSLDIGNTEAFF,TGCGCCAGCAGCTTGGACATCGGAAACACTGAAGCTTTCTTT
TRBD1,NA,TRBV19,TRBJ2-6,CASEDRALRSGANVLTF,TGTGCCAGTGAGGACAGGGCCCTGAGATCTGGGGCCAACGTCCTGACTTTC
TRBD1,NA,TRBV5-6,TRBJ2-5,CASEGGTGLGETQYF,TGTGCCAGCGAGGGGGGGACAGGGCTTGGAGAGACCCAGTACTTC
NA,NA,TRBV7-9,TRBJ1-2,CASSLIYGYTF,TGTGCCAGCAGCTTAATCTATGGCTACACCTTC
NA,NA,TRBV29-1,TRBJ1-2,CSVDVRGKYGYTF,TGCAGCGTTGACGTCAGGGGCAAATATGGCTACACCTTC
TRBD2,NA,TRBV6-2/TRBV6-3,TRBJ2-1,CASSYRAGVYNEQFF,TGTGCCAGCAGTTATAGGGCGGGAGTCTACAATGAGCAGTTCTTC
NA,NA,TRBV20-1,TRBJ2-4,CSSAWAIAKNIQYF,TGCAGCTCAGCCTGGGCGATAGCCAAAAACATTCAGTACTTC
TRBD1,NA,TRBV2,TRBJ2-3,CASSRDRVLSDTQYF,TGTGCCAGCAGCCGGGACAGGGTTTTGAGTGATACGCAGTATTTT
NA,NA,TRBV19,TRBJ2-5,CASTGGVGETQYF,TGTGCCAGTACCGGTGGGGTGGGAGAGACCCAGTACTTC
TRBD1,NA,TRBV24-1,TRBJ1-2,CATSDWDSYGYTF,TGTGCCACCAGTGATTGGGACAGCTATGGCTACACCTTC
NA,NA,TRBV12-3/TRBV12-4,TRBJ2-1,CASRPEGNEQFF,TGTGCCAGCAGACCGGAGGGGAATGAGCAGTTCTTC
NA,NA,TRBV20-1,TRBJ1-1,CSAFSKWEAFF,TGCAGTGCTTTTTCAAAGTGGGAAGCTTTCTTT
TRBD2,few,TRBV18,TRBJ2-1,CASSPPGLAGGNEQFF,TGTGCCAGCTCACCACCGGGACTAGCGGGAGGGAATGAGCAGTTCTTC
NA,once,TRBV18,TRBJ2-3,CARFTDTQYF,TGTGCCAGGTTCACAGATACGCAGTATTTT
NA,NA,TRBV28,TRBJ2-4,CASSSLIGHKNIQYF,TGTGCCAGCAGTTCCCTTATAGGGCACAAAAACATTCAGTACTTC
NA,NA,TRBV7-9,TRBJ2-1,CASSLSGVSYNEQFF,TGTGCCAGCAGCTTATCAGGGGTATCCTACAATGAGCAGTTCTTC
TRBD1,once,TRBV7-9,TRBJ2-7,CASSKTGDAYEQYF,TGTGCCAGCAGCAAGACAGGGGACGCCTACGAGCAGTACTTC
NA,NA,TRBV28,TRBJ2-1,CASSPSLGRNEQFF,TGTGCCAGCAGTCCTAGTCTAGGCCGGAATGAGCAGTTCTTC
NA,NA,TRBV19,TRBJ1-2,CASRFGQNYGYTF,TGTGCCAGTAGGTTCGGTCAGAACTATGGCTACACCTTC
NA,NA,TRBV19,TRBJ2-1,CASSPRGYQDNEQFF,TGTGCCAGTAGTCCCCGAGGGTACCAAGACAATGAGCAGTTCTTC
NA,NA,TRBV3-1,TRBJ2-1,CASGLGSSYNEQFF,TGTGCGAGCGGCCTGGGCAGCTCCTACAATGAGCAGTTCTTC
NA,NA,TRBV28,TRBJ2-4,CASSPEVGDVAKNIQYF,TGTGCCAGCAGCCCCGAAGTGGGTGATGTAGCCAAAAACATTCAGTACTTC
TRBD1,few,TRBV2,TRBJ1-5,CASSGGGQPQHF,TGTGCCAGCTCAGGGGGTGGTCAGCCCCAGCATTTT
TRBD1,NA,TRBV19,TRBJ2-1,CASSLTGTGSNEQFF,TGTGCCAGTAGTCTCACCGGGACAGGGTCCAATGAGCAGTTCTTC
TRBD1,NA,TRBV5-1,TRBJ2-5,CASSLAPQGAQETQYF,TGCGCCAGCAGCTTGGCCCCCCAGGGGGCCCAAGAGACCCAGTACTTC
TRBD1,NA,TRBV5-1,TRBJ1-1,CASSRQGSNTEAFF,TGCGCCAGCAGCCGACAGGGCTCGAACACTGAAGCTTTCTTT
TRBD1,NA,TRBV12-3/TRBV12-4,TRBJ2-5,CASSPMGQKETQYF,TGTGCCAGCAGCCCTATGGGACAGAAAGAGACCCAGTACTTC
NA,NA,TRBV6-5,TRBJ2-1,CATTSLDEQFF,TGTGCCACAACTTCCCTCGATGAGCAGTTCTTC
NA,NA,TRBV5-1,TRBJ2-5,CASSFPTGQETQYF,TGCGCCAGCAGCTTCCCGACAGGCCAAGAGACCCAGTACTTC
NA,NA,TRBV28,TRBJ2-7,CASSSGQTYEQYF,TGTGCCAGCAGTTCAGGACAGACCTACGAGCAGTACTTC
TRBD1,NA,TRBV3-1,TRBJ2-7,CASSQLRGHEQYF,TGTGCCAGCAGCCAGCTCAGGGGGCACGAGCAGTACTTC
NA,once,TRBV3-1,TRBJ2-1,CASSPLRDNEQFF,TGTGCCAGCAGCCCCCTCCGGGACAATGAGCAGTTCTTC
TRBD1,NA,TRBV25-1,TRBJ2-3,CASSAFRQGRPTDTQYF,TGTGCCAGCAGTGCCTTCCGACAGGGCCGACCCACAGATACGCAGTATTTT
NA,NA,TRBV20-1,TRBJ2-5,CSANRVETQYF,TGCAGTGCAAACAGGGTGGAGACCCAGTACTTC
TRBD2,NA,TRBV5-1,TRBJ2-7,CASSLGLAGAAYEQYF,TGCGCCAGCAGCTTGGGACTAGCGGGAGCCGCCTACGAGCAGTACTTC
TRBD1,NA,TRBV19,TRBJ2-2,CASRDDRVNTGELFF,TGTGCCAGTAGAGACGACAGGGTGAACACCGGGGAGCTGTTTTTT